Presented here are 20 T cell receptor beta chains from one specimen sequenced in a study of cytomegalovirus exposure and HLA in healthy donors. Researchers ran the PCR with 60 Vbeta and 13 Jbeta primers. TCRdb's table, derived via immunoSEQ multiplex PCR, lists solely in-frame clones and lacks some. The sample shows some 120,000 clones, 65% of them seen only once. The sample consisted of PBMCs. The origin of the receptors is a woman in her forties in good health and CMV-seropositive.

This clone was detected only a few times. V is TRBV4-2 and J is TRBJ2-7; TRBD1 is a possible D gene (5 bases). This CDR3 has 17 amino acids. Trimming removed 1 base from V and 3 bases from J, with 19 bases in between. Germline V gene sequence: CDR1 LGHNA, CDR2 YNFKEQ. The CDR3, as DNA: TGTGCCAGCAGCCAAGGTCCCTCCCTGACAGCCGACTACGAGCAGTACTTC. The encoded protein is CASSQGPSLTADYEQYF.

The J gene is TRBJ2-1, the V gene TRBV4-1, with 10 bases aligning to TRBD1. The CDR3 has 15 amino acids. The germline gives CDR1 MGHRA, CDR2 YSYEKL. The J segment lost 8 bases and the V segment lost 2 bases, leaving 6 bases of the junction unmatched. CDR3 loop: CASSQPGQGIHEQFF. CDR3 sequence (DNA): TGCGCCAGCAGCCAACCGGGACAGGGGATCCATGAGCAGTTCTTC.

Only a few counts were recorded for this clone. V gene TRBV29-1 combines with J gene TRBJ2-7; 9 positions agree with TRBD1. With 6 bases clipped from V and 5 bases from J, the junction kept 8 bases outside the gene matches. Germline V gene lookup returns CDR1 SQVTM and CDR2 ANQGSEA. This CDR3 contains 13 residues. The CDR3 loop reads CSVTGTGLDEQYF. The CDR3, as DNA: TGCAGCGTCACCGGGACAGGGTTGGACGAGCAGTACTTC.

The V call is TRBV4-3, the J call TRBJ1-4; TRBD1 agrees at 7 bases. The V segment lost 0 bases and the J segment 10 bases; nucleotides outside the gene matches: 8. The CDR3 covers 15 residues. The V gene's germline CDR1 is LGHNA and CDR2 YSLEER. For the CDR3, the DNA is TGCGCCAGCAGCCAAGATAACGGAGGGGGCGTAAAACTGTTTTTT. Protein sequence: CASSQDNGGGVKLFF.

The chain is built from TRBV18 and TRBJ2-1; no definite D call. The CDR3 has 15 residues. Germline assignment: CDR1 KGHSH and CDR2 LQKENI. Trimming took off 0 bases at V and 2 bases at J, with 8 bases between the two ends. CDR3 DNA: TGTGCCAGCTCACCACCATTCCAGGCCTACAATGAGCAGTTCTTC. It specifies CASSPPFQAYNEQFF.

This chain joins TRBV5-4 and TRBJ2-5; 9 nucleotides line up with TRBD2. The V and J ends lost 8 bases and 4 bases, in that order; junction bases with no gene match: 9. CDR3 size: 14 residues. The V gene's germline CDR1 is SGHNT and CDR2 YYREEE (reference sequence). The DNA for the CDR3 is TGTGCCAGTGGCGGGGGGGCGAACTCAGAGACCCAGTACTTC. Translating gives CASGGGANSETQYF.

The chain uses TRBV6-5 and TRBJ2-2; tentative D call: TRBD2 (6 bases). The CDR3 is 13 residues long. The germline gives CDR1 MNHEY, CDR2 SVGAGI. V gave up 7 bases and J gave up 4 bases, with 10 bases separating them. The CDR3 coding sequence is TGTGCCAGCAAGCGGGCCGGCACCGGGGAGCTGTTTTTT. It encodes CASKRAGTGELFF.

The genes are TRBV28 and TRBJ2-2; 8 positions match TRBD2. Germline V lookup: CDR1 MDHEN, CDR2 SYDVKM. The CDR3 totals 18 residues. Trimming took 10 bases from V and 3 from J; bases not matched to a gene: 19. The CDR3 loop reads CAIASHGGGLGYTGELFF. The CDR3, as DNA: TGTGCCATCGCCTCCCACGGGGGGGGGCTAGGGTACACCGGGGAGCTGTTTTTT.

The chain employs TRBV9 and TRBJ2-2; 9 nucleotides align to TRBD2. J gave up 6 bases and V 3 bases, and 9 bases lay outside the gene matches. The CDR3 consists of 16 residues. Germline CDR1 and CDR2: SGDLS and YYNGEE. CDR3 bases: TGTGCCAGCAGCGGAGTTAGCGGGAGACAGGCCGGGGAGCTGTTTTTT. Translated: CASSGVSGRQAGELFF.

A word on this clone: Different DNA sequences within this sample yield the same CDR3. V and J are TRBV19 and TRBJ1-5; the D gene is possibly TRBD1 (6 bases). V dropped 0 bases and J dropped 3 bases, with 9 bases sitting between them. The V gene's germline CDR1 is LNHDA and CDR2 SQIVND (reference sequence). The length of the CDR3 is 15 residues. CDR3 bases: TGTGCCAGTAGTATAGATCTGGGGGCCAATCAGCCCCAGCATTTT. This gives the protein CASSIDLGANQPQHF.

CDR3 sequence: CASSPPTGLSSYEQYF. DNA of the CDR3: TGTGCCAGCAGTCCCCCGACAGGGTTAAGCTCCTACGAGCAGTACTTC. V is TRBV28 and J is TRBJ2-7, with 7 bases aligning to TRBD1. Trimming removed 5 bases from V and 0 bases from J; junction bases left unmatched: 10. The CDR3 runs 16 residues. Germline V gene sequence: CDR1 MDHEN, CDR2 SYDVKM.

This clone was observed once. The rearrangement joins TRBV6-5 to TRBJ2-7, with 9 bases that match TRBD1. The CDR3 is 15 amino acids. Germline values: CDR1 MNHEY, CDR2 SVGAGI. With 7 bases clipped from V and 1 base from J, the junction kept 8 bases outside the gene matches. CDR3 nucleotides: TGTGCCAGCAACCGACCGGGACAGGGATCCTACGAGCAGTACTTC. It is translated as CASNRPGQGSYEQYF.

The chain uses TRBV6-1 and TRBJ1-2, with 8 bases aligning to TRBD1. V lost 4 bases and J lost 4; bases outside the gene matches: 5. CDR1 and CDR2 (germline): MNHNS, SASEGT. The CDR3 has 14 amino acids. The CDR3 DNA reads TGTGCCAGCAGTGTCGGACAGGGAGCCTATGGCTACACCTTC. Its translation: CASSVGQGAYGYTF.

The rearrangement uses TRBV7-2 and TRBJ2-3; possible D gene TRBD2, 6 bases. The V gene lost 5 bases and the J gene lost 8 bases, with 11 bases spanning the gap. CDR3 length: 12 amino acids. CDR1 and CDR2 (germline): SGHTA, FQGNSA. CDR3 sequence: CASSRGLRTQYF. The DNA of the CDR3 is TGTGCCAGCAGCCGAGGACTACGTACGCAGTATTTT. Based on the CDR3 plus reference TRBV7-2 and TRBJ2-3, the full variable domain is GAGVSQSPSNKVTEKGKDVELRCDPISGHTALYWYRQSLGQGLEFLIYFQGNSAPDKSGLPSDRFSAERTGGSVSTLTIQRTQQEDSAVYLCASSRGLRTQYFGPGTRLTVL.

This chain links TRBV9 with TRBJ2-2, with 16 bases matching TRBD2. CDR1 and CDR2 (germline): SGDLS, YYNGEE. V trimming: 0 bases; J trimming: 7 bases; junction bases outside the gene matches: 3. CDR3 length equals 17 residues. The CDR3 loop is CASSVGGLAGGDGELFF. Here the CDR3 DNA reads TGTGCCAGCAGCGTAGGGGGACTAGCGGGAGGGGACGGGGAGCTGTTTTTT. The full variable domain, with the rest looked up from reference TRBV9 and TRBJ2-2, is DSGVTQTPKHLITATGQRVTLRCSPRSGDLSVYWYQQSLDQGLQFLIQYYNGEERAKGNILERFSAQQFPDLHSELNLSSLELGDSALYFCASSVGGLAGGDGELFFGEGSRLTVL.

This chain's CDR3 is CASSQSTGTGGNEQFF. CDR3 in DNA: TGCGCCAGCAGCCAATCGACCGGGACAGGGGGCAATGAGCAGTTCTTC. The chain combines TRBV4-3 with TRBJ2-1; 11 bases are shared with TRBD1. J was trimmed by 6 bases and V by 2 bases; bases with no gene match: 6. This CDR3 spans 16 amino acids. The germline CDR1 and CDR2 sequences are LGHNA and YSLEER.

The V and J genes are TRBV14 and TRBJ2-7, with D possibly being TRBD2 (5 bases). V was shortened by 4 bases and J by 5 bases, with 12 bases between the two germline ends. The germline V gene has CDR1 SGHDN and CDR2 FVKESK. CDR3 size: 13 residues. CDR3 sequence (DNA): TGTGCCAGCAGCCTCGGACTTCCTAACGAGCAGTACTTC. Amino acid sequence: CASSLGLPNEQYF. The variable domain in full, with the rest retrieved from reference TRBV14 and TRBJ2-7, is EAGVTQFPSHSVIEKGQTVTLRCDPISGHDNLYWYRRVMGKEIKFLLHFVKESKQDESGMPNNRFLAERTGGTYSTLKVQPAELEDSGVYFCASSLGLPNEQYFGPGTRLTVT.

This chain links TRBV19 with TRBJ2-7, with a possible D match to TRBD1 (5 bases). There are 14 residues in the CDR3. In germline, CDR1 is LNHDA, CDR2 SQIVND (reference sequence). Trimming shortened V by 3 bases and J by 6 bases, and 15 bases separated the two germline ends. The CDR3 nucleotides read TGTGCCAGTAGTATTAAAATAGGGGCCCTCGAGCAGTACTTC. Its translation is CASSIKIGALEQYF.

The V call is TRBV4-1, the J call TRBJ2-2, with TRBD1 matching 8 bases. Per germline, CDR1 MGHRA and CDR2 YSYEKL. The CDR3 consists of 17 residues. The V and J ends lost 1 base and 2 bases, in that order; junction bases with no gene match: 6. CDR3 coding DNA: TGCGCCAGCAGCCAAGGGGACAGGAGACTTAACACCGGGGAGCTGTTTTTT. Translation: CASSQGDRRLNTGELFF.

The CDR3 DNA reads TGTGCCAGTAGTATCAGGGTTTCTACTGAAGCTTTCTTT. This sequence encodes CASSIRVSTEAFF. The rearrangement links TRBV19 to TRBJ1-1, with a tentative D call TRBD1 (5 bases). This CDR3 spans 13 amino acids. V gave up 3 bases and J gave up 5 bases, with 10 bases separating them. CDR1 LNHDA and CDR2 SQIVND come from the germline V gene (reference sequence).